This T cell receptor beta chain was identified in a study of tumor-infiltrating lymphocytes in primary liver carcinoma. At the level of the study: The cohort included men and women aged 30 to 69 years.

A primer matching the constant region was used to make TCR beta cDNA from 450 to 500 ng of total RNA. Sequencing libraries for TCR beta derived from three nested multiplex PCR rounds that used slightly modified ARM-PCR. Using its own MiXCR run on the multiplex PCR reads, TCRdb lists one record per CDR3 protein. This table holds more than 100,000 distinct CDR3 sequences, roughly three fifths found once. Co-extracted RNA and DNA came from about 19-30 mg of unsorted bulk tissue. This clonotype was found many times. Specimen: liver tumor tissue from sampling region 1. Regarding subset: tumor region T1, superior pole. The source is a woman aged 55-70 years with primary liver carcinoma and hepatitis B virus infection.

CDR3 amino acids: CASSNLAGGDTQYF. The CDR3 DNA is TGTGCCAGCAGTAATCTAGCGGGAGGAGATACGCAGTATTTT. The J gene is TRBJ2-3, the V gene TRBV6-1; 11 bases align to TRBD2. V trimming: 5 bases; J trimming: 5 bases; junction bases outside the gene matches: 3. The CDR3 spans 14 residues. Germline CDR1 MNHNS, CDR2 SASEGT.